These 8 T cell receptor beta chains came from one sample sequenced in a study of T-cell reconstitution after alpha-beta-depleted transplantation in children. Preparing the TCRbeta library involved the use of unique molecular identifiers. TCRdb analysed the PCR reads with MiXCR anew, one entry per CDR3 protein. The sample contains roughly 790,000 distinct CDR3 sequences, 15% to 20% of which appear only once. Here the sequenced sample was PBMCs, mostly from graft donor cells, taken 360 days after TCRalphabeta/CD19-depleted stem cell transplant. Receptors originate from a male patient under 18 who had a stem cell transplant for acute lymphoblastic leukemia, so the T cells may come from the graft donor.

This clonotype was recorded many times. The J gene is TRBJ2-5, the V gene TRBV15, with TRBD1 as a possible D gene (5 bases). The CDR3 loop spans 16 amino acids. V dropped 0 bases and J dropped 5 bases, with 16 bases sitting between them. Germline V gene lookup returns CDR1 LNHNV and CDR2 YYDKDF (reference sequence). The CDR3 sequence is CATSRDKQGFTETQYF. DNA for the CDR3: TGTGCCACCAGCAGAGATAAGCAGGGTTTTACGGAGACCCAGTACTTC.

This chain links TRBV5-1 with TRBJ2-5; D gene unclear. CDR1 and CDR2 (germline): SGHRS, YFSETQ. V was cut by 0 bases and J by 0 bases, with 9 bases left in between. CDR3 length: 15 amino acids. CDR3 protein: CASSLVSTDQETQYF. CDR3 sequence (DNA): TGCGCCAGCAGCTTGGTCTCGACGGACCAAGAGACCCAGTACTTC.

The chain joins TRBV29-1 to TRBJ2-1; possibly TRBD1 for D (5 bases). Germline CDR1 and CDR2: SQVTM and ANQGSEA. The CDR3 consists of 11 residues. Trimming cost V 5 bases and J 9 bases, with 11 bases left between them. CDR3 nucleotide sequence: TGCAGCGTTCCCGACAGAGGTGAGCAGTTCTTC. It translates to CSVPDRGEQFF.

This clonotype showed up just once. The chain joins TRBV12-3 or TRBV12-4 to TRBJ2-2; unclear D gene. Deletions cut 5 bases from V and 4 bases from J, with 14 bases between. This CDR3 spans 15 amino acids. The CDR3: CASSLLLTATGELFF. CDR3 in DNA: TGTGCCAGCAGTCTCCTGCTGACGGCCACCGGGGAGCTGTTTTTT.

The rearrangement joins TRBV10-3 to TRBJ2-7; no clear D. Trimming pared 3 bases from V and 3 bases from J, leaving 6 bases between. Germline CDR1 ENHRY, CDR2 SYGVKD. The CDR3 covers 12 residues. The CDR3 reads CAISDGDYEQYF. The CDR3 DNA reads TGTGCCATCAGTGATGGGGACTACGAGCAGTACTTC.

V usage is TRBV19 and J usage is TRBJ2-1, with D unclear. This CDR3 spans 12 amino acids. V was pared by 7 bases and J by 3 bases, with 7 bases between. CDR1 is LNHDA, CDR2 SQIVND, per germline (reference sequence). CDR3: CASNDDYNEQFF. CDR3 DNA: TGTGCCAGTAACGACGACTACAATGAGCAGTTCTTC.

This clonotype was seen only a few times. The rearrangement uses TRBV7-2 and TRBJ1-5; tentatively, D is TRBD1 (5 bases). Germline V lookup: CDR1 SGHTA, CDR2 FQGNSA. The CDR3 is 16 residues long. The ends were cut back, 5 bases at V and 3 bases at J, with 17 bases in the middle. The CDR3 DNA sequence: TGTGCCAGCAGCCCCTACTTGGGACGCCTCAATCAGCCCCAGCATTTT. Protein product: CASSPYLGRLNQPQHF. The full variable domain, rest sourced from reference TRBV7-2 and TRBJ1-5, is GAGVSQSPSNKVTEKGKDVELRCDPISGHTALYWYRQSLGQGLEFLIYFQGNSAPDKSGLPSDRFSAERTGGSVSTLTIQRTQQEDSAVYLCASSPYLGRLNQPQHFGDGTRLSIL.

This clonotype was recorded once. This rearrangement joins TRBV5-5 to TRBJ2-1; 7 bases map to TRBD2. The CDR3 totals 17 residues. Germline V gene data show CDR1 as SGHKS and CDR2 as YYEKEE (reference sequence). Trimming removed 4 bases from V and 3 bases from J; junction bases left unmatched: 13. Written as DNA, the CDR3 is TGTGCCAGCAGCCTGGGTCGGTGGGAGGGGCTCTACAATGAGCAGTTCTTC. It encodes CASSLGRWEGLYNEQFF.